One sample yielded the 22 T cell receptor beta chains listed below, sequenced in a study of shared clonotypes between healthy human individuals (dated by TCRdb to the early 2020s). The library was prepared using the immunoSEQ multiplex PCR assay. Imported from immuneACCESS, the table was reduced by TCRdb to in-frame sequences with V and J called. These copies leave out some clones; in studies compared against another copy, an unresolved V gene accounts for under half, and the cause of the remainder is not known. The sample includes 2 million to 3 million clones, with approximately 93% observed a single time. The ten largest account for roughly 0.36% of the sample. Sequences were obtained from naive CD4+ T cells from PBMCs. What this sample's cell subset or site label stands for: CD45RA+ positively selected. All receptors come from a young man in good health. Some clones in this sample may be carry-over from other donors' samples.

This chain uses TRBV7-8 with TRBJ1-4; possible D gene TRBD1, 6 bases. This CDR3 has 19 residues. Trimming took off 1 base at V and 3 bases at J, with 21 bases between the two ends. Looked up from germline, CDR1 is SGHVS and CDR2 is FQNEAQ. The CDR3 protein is CASSLVYQGLILANEKLFF. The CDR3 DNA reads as TGTGCCAGCAGCTTAGTATACCAGGGGCTGATACTGGCTAATGAAAAACTGTTTTTT. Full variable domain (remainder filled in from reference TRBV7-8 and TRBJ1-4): GAGVSQSPRYKVAKRGQDVALRCDPISGHVSLFWYQQALGQGPEFLTYFQNEAQLDKSGLPSDRFFAERPEGSVSTLKIQRTQQEDSAVYLCASSLVYQGLILANEKLFFGSGTQLSVL.

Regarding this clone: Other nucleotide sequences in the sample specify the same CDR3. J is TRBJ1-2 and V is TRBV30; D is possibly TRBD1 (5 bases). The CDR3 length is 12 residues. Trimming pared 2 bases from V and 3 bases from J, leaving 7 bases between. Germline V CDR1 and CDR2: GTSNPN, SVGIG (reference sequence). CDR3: CAWSPGDYGYTF. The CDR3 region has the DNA TGTGCCTGGAGTCCGGGGGACTATGGCTACACCTTC.

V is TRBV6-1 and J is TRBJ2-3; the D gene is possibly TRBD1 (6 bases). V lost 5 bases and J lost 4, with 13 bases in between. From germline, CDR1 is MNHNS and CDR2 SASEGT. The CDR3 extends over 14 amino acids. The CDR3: CASSLQGFPDTQYF. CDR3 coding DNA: TGTGCCAGCAGTCTACAGGGTTTCCCAGATACGCAGTATTTT.

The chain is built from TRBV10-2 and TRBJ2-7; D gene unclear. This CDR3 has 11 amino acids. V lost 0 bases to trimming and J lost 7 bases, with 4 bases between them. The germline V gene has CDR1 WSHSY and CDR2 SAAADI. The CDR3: CASSESKEQYF. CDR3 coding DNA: TGCGCCAGCAGTGAGTCGAAGGAGCAGTACTTC.

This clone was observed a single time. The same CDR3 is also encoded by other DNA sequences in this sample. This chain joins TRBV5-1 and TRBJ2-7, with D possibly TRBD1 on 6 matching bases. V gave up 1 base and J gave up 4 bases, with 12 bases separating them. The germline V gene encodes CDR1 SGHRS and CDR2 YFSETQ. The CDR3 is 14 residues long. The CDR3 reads CASSLTGLSYEQYF. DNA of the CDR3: TGCGCCAGCAGCTTGACAGGGCTCTCTTACGAGCAGTACTTC.

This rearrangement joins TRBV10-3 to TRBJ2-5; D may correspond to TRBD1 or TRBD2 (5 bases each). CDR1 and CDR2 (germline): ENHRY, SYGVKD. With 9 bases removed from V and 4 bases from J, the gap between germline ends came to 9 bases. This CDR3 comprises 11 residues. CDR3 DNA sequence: TGTGCCATAAGGGACGGAGAGACCCAGTACTTC. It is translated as CAIRDGETQYF.

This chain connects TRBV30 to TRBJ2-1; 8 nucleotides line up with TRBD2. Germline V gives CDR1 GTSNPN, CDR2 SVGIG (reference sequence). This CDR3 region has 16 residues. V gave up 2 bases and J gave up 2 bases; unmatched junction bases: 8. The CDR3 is CAWSTPGLVTYNEQFF. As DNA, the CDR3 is TGTGCCTGGAGTACGCCGGGACTAGTTACCTACAATGAGCAGTTCTTC.

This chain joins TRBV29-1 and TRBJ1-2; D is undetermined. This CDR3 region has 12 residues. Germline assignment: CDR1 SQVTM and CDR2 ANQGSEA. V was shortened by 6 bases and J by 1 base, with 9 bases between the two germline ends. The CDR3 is CSVVRNNYGYTF. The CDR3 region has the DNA TGCAGCGTCGTTAGAAATAACTATGGCTACACCTTC.

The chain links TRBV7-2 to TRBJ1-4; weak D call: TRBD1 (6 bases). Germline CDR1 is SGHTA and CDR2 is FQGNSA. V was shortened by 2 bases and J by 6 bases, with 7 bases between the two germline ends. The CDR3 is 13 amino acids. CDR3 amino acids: CASSLRQDEKLFF. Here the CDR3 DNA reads TGTGCCAGCAGCTTAAGACAGGATGAAAAACTGTTTTTT.

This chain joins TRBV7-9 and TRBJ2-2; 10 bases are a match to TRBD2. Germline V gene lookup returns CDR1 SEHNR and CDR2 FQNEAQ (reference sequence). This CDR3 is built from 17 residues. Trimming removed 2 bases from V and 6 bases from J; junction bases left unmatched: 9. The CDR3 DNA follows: TGTGCCAGCAGCTTATCAATGCTAGCGGGAGATGCCGGGGAGCTGTTTTTT. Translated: CASSLSMLAGDAGELFF.

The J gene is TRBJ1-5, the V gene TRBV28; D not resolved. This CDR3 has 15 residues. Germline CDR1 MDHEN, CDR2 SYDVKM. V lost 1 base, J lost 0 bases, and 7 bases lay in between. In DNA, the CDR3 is TGTGCCAGCAGTTTATTTGTGGGTAGCAATCAGCCCCAGCATTTT. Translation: CASSLFVGSNQPQHF.

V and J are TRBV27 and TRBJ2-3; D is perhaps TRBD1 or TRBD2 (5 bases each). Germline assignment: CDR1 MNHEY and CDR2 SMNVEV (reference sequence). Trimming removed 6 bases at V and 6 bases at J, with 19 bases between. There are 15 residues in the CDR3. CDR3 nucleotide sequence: TGTGCCAGCAGACCTCGCCCGGGACGGGACGATACGCAGTATTTT. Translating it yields CASRPRPGRDDTQYF.

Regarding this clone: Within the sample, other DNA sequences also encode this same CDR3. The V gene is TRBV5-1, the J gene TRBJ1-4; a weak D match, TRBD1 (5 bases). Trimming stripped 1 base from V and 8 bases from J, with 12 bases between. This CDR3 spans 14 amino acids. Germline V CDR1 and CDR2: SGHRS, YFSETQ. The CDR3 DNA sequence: TGCGCCAGCAGCTTGTCAGGGTCTGGAGAAAAACTGTTTTTT. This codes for CASSLSGSGEKLFF. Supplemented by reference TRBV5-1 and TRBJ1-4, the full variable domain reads KAGVTQTPRYLIKTRGQQVTLSCSPISGHRSVSWYQQTPGQGLQFLFEYFSETQRNKGNFPGRFSGRQFSNSRSEMNVSTLELGDSALYLCASSLSGSGEKLFFGSGTQLSVL.

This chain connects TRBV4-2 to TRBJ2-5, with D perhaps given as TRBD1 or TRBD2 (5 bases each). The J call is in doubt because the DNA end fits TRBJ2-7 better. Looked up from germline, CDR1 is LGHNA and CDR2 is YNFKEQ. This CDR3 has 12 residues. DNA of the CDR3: TGTGCCAGCAGCCAGAGGGGCTACGAGCAGTACTTC. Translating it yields CASSQRGYEQYF.

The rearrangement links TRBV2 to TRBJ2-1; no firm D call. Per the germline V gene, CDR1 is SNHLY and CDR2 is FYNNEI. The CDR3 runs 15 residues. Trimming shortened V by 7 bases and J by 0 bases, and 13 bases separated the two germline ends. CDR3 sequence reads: CASTKSGVSYNEQFF. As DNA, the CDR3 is TGTGCCAGCACCAAGAGTGGTGTCTCCTACAATGAGCAGTTCTTC. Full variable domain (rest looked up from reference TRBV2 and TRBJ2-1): EPEVTQTPSHQVTQMGQEVILRCVPISNHLYFYWYRQILGQKVEFLVSFYNNEISEKSEIFDDQFSVERPDGSNFTLKIRSTKLEDSAMYFCASTKSGVSYNEQFFGPGTRLTVL.

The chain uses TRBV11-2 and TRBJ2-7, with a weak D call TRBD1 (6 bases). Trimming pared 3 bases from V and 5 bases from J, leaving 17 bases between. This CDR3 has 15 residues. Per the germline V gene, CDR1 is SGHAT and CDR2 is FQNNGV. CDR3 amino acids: CASSFSDGRGHEQYF. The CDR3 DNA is TGTGCCAGCAGCTTCTCTGATGGCAGGGGCCACGAGCAGTACTTC.

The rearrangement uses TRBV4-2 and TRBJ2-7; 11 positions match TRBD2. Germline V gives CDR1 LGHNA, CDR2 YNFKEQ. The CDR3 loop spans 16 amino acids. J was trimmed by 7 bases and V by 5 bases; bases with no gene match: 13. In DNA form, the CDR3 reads TGTGCCAGCAGCTCGCGCGGGACTAGCGGCCAGGTGGAGCAGTACTTC. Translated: CASSSRGTSGQVEQYF.

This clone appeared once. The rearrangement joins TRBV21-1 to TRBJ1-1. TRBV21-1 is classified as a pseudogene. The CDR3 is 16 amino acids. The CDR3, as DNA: TGTGCCAGCAGCGACCCAAACAGGACTATGAACACTGAAGCTTTCTTT. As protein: CASSDPNRTMNTEAFF.

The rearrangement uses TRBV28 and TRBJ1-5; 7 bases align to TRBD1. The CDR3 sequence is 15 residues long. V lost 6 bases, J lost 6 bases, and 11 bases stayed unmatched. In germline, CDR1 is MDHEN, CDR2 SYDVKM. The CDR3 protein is CASSPTGAGGQPQHF. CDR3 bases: TGTGCCAGCAGCCCCACGGGGGCAGGGGGTCAGCCCCAGCATTTT.

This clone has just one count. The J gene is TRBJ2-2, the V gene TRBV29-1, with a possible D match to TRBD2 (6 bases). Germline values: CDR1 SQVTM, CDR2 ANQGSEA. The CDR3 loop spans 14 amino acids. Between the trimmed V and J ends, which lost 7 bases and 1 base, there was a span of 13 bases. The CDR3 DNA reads TGCAGCGGGTCGACTAGTCTGAACACCGGGGAGCTGTTTTTT. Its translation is CSGSTSLNTGELFF.

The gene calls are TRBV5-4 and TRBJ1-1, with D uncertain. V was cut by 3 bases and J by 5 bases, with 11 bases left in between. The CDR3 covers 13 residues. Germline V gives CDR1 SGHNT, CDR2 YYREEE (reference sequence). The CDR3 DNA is TGTGCCAGCAGCTGGCAGGAAAAGACTGAAGCTTTCTTT. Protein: CASSWQEKTEAFF.

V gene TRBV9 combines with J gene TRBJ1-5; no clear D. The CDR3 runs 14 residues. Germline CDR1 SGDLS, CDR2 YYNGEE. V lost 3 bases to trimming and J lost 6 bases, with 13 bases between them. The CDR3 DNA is TGTGCCAGCAGCGGACACCCGACTGGTCAGCCCCAGCATTTT. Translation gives CASSGHPTGQPQHF.